This section outlines one T cell receptor beta chain sequence together with its context. The record originates from a study of blood T cell repertoires in COVID-19. Overall study: Specimens from acute and convalescent COVID-19 originated in the United States, Italy and Spain. The analysed material was cDNA or gDNA that came from T cells, B-cell-depleted T cells, or PBMCs.

As processed by the authors: Amplification with reference gene primers provided the estimates of nucleated cell counts. Some clones are missing from TCRdb's copy, which holds only in-frame ones; the method was immunoSEQ multiplex PCR. The V and J calls and clone size are taken from that table; D and trimming were inferred from the DNA. The sample gives about 260,000 clones, around 80% of which show up once; under 2% is in the top ten. The CDR3 runs to 13 residues. The germline gives CDR1 GTSNPN, CDR2 SVGIG (reference sequence). Trimming took 3 bases from V and 7 from J; bases not matched to a gene: 7.

V usage is TRBV30 and J usage is TRBJ2-5, with TRBD2 identical over 8 bases. Sequenced input: peripheral blood. This clonotype originated in a woman of 80 years or more with acute or convalescent COVID-19. CDR3 nucleotide sequence: TGTGCCTGGAGCCCCGGGACTAGATTGACCCAGTACTTC. It specifies CAWSPGTRLTQYF.